The 2 T cell receptor beta chains listed next were all sequenced from one sample in a study of cytomegalovirus exposure and HLA in healthy donors. Amplification used 60 Vbeta primers and 13 Jbeta primers. Produced via immunoSEQ multiplex PCR; TCRdb's table is partial and in-frame only. Counted here are around 190,000 clones, roughly 74% occurring once; the ten biggest clones make up approximately 2.9%. Sequenced: PBMCs. These receptors all come from a female donor in good health and CMV-seronegative.

Comments on this clone: The junction does not match germline at one end; this may be a read error. The chain links TRBV6-6 to TRBJ1-2; a weak D match, TRBD1 (6 bases). Germline CDR1 is MNHNY and CDR2 is SVGAGI (reference sequence). The CDR3 is 11 amino acids. CDR3 in amino acids: CATRQERRRAF. The CDR3 bases are TGTGCCACCCGACAGGAAAGGCGTCGGGCATTC.

This clone was detected only a few times. The chain links TRBV6-5 to TRBJ1-1, with D unresolved. The CDR3 has 16 amino acids. The germline CDR1 and CDR2 sequences are MNHEY and SVGAGI. V lost 0 bases, J lost 1 base, and 12 bases lay in between. DNA of the CDR3: TGTGCCAGCAGTTACTCGACGAGGCCCGGGAACACTGAAGCTTTCTTT. Translated: CASSYSTRPGNTEAFF.